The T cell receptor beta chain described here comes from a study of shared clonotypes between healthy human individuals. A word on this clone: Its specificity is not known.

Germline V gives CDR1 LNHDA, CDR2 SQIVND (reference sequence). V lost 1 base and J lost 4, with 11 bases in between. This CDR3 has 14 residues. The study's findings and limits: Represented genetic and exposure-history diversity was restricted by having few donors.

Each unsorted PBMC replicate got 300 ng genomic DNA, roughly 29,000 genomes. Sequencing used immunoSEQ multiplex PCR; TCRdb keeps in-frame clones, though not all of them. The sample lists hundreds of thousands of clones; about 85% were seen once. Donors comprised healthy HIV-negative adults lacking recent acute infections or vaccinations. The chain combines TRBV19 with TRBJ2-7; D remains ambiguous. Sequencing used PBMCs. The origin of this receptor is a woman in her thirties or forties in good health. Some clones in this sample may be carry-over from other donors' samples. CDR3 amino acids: CASSIGGGRYEQYF. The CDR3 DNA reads TGTGCCAGTAGTATAGGTGGTGGTCGTTACGAGCAGTACTTC.